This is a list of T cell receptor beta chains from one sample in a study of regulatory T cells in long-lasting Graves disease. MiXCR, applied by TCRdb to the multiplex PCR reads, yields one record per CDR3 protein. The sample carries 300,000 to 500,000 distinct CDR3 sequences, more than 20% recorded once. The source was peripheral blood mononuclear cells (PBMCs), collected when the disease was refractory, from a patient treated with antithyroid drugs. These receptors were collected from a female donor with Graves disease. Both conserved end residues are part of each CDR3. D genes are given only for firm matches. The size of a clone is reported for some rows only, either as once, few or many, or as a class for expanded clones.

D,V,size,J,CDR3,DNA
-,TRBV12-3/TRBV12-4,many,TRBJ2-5,CASSPTAGTQETQYF,TGTGCCAGCAGTCCAACTGCCGGGACCCAAGAGACCCAGTACTTC
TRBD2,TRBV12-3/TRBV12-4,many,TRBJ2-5,CASRPTSGTQETQYF,TGTGCCAGCAGACCTACTAGCGGGACACAAGAGACCCAGTACTTC
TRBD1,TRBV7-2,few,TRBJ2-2,CASSLDSGGPSNTGELFF,TGTGCCAGCAGCTTAGATTCAGGGGGCCCCTCTAACACCGGGGAGCTGTTTTTT
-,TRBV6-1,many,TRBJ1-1,CASASRSKTEAFF,TGTGCCAGCGCTTCCAGATCTAAGACTGAAGCTTTCTTT
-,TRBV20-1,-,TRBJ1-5,CSASQYSPLDSNQPQHF,TGCAGTGCTAGCCAGTACAGCCCGCTGGATAGCAATCAGCCCCAGCATTTT
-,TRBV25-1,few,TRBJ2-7,CASSDGPQGGEYF,TGTGCCAGCAGTGATGGCCCGCAGGGGGGCGAGTACTTC
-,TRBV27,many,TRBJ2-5,CASSLGVAGRETQYF,TGTGCCAGCAGTTTAGGAGTGGCAGGCCGGGAGACCCAGTACTTC
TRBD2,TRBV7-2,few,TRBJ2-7,CASSPGLAGGDEQYF,TGTGCCAGCAGCCCTGGACTAGCGGGAGGGGACGAGCAGTACTTC
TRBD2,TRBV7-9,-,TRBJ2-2,CASSDTAGSNTGELFF,TGTGCCAGCAGCGACACAGCGGGATCGAACACCGGGGAGCTGTTTTTT
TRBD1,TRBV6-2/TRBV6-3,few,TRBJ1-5,CASRDREVSNQPQHF,TGTGCCAGCAGGGACAGGGAGGTTTCCAATCAGCCCCAGCATTTT
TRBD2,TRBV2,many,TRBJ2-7,CASSVALAGYEQYF,TGTGCCAGCAGTGTTGCACTAGCGGGCTACGAGCAGTACTTC
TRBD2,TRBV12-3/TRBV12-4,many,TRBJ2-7,CASSFGGLAGVEQYF,TGTGCCAGCAGTTTCGGCGGACTAGCGGGAGTGGAGCAGTACTTC
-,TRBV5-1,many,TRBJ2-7,CASSLVGSSSEQYF,TGCGCCAGCAGCTTGGTGGGGTCTAGTTCCGAGCAGTACTTC
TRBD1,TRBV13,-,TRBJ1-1,CAGSPDTGGATEAFF,TGTGCCGGCAGTCCCGATACAGGGGGGGCGACTGAAGCTTTCTTT
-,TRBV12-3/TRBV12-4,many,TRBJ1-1,CASSFAGAEAFF,TGTGCCAGCAGTTTCGCAGGCGCCGAAGCTTTCTTT
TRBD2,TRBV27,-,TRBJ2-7,CASRILAGGYEQYF,TGTGCCAGCAGGATACTAGCGGGAGGCTACGAGCAGTACTTC